The present TCR beta chain was sequenced within a study of blood T cell repertoires in COVID-19. With 4 bases clipped from V and 1 base from J, the junction kept 11 bases outside the gene matches. The V gene's germline CDR1 is SGHDT and CDR2 YYEEEE. This CDR3 has 18 residues. Clones were read by immunoSEQ multiplex PCR, and TCRdb kept only the in-frame ones, dropping some. The sample lists about 200,000 clones; more than 75% were seen once. Specimen: peripheral blood. The receptor comes from a woman between 40 and 55 years old with acute or convalescent COVID-19. The rearrangement joins TRBV5-6 to TRBJ1-3, with 10 bases lining up with TRBD1. The CDR3 here is CASSRVRTGGVSGNTIYF. CDR3 sequence (DNA): TGTGCCAGCAGCCGAGTCAGGACAGGGGGTGTATCTGGAAACACCATATATTTT.